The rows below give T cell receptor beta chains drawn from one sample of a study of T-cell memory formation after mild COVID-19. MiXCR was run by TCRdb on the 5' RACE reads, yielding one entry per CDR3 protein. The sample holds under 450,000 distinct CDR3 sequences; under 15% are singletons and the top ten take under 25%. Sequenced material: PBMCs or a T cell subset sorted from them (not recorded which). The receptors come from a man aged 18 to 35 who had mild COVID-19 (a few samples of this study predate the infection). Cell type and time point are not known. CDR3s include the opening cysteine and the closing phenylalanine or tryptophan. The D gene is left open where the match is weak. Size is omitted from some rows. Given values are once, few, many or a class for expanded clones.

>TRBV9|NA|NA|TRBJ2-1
CASSVGGGSEQFF
TGTGCCAGCAGCGTAGGTGGGGGCAGTGAGCAGTTCTTC
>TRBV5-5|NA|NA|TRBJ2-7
CASSSPGLSYEQYF
TGTGCCAGCAGCTCCCCGGGCCTCTCCTACGAGCAGTACTTC
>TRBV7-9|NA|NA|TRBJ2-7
CASSHPGTGRDEQYF
TGTGCCAGCAGTCACCCCGGGACGGGTAGGGACGAGCAGTACTTC
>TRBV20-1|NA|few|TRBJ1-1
CSARAPNTEAFF
TGCAGTGCTCGGGCCCCGAACACTGAAGCTTTCTTT
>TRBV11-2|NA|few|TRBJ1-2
CASSSNLRVDYGYTF
TGTGCCAGCAGCTCCAACCTCAGGGTAGACTATGGCTACACCTTC
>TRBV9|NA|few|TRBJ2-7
CASSPQVGSLSYEQYF
TGTGCCAGCAGCCCCCAGGTGGGGAGTCTCTCCTACGAGCAGTACTTC
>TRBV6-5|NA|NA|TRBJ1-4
CASSPSRGTNEKLFF
TGTGCCAGCAGCCCATCGCGGGGGACTAATGAAAAACTGTTTTTT
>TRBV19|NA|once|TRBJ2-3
CASKNLTGSTDTQYF
TGTGCCAGTAAGAACCTAACCGGAAGCACAGATACGCAGTATTTT
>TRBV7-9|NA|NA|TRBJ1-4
CASSFVEKLFF
TGTGCCAGCAGCTTTGTTGAAAAACTGTTTTTT
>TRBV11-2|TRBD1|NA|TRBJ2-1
CASSFSPRGPSSHEQFF
TGTGCCAGCAGCTTCTCCCCTAGGGGGCCGTCGTCCCATGAGCAGTTCTTC
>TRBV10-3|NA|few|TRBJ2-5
CAISEGGKETQYF
TGTGCCATCAGTGAGGGAGGGAAAGAGACCCAGTACTTC
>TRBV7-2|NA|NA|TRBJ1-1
CASSFIGLNTEAFF
TGTGCCAGCAGCTTTATAGGACTGAACACTGAAGCTTTCTTT
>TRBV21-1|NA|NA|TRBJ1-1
CASSRQELQGTEAFF
TGTGCCAGCAGCCGCCAGGAGTTACAGGGCACTGAAGCTTTCTTT
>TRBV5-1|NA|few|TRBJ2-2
CASRGRVVATGELFF
TGCGCCAGCAGGGGCAGAGTGGTAGCCACCGGGGAGCTGTTTTTT